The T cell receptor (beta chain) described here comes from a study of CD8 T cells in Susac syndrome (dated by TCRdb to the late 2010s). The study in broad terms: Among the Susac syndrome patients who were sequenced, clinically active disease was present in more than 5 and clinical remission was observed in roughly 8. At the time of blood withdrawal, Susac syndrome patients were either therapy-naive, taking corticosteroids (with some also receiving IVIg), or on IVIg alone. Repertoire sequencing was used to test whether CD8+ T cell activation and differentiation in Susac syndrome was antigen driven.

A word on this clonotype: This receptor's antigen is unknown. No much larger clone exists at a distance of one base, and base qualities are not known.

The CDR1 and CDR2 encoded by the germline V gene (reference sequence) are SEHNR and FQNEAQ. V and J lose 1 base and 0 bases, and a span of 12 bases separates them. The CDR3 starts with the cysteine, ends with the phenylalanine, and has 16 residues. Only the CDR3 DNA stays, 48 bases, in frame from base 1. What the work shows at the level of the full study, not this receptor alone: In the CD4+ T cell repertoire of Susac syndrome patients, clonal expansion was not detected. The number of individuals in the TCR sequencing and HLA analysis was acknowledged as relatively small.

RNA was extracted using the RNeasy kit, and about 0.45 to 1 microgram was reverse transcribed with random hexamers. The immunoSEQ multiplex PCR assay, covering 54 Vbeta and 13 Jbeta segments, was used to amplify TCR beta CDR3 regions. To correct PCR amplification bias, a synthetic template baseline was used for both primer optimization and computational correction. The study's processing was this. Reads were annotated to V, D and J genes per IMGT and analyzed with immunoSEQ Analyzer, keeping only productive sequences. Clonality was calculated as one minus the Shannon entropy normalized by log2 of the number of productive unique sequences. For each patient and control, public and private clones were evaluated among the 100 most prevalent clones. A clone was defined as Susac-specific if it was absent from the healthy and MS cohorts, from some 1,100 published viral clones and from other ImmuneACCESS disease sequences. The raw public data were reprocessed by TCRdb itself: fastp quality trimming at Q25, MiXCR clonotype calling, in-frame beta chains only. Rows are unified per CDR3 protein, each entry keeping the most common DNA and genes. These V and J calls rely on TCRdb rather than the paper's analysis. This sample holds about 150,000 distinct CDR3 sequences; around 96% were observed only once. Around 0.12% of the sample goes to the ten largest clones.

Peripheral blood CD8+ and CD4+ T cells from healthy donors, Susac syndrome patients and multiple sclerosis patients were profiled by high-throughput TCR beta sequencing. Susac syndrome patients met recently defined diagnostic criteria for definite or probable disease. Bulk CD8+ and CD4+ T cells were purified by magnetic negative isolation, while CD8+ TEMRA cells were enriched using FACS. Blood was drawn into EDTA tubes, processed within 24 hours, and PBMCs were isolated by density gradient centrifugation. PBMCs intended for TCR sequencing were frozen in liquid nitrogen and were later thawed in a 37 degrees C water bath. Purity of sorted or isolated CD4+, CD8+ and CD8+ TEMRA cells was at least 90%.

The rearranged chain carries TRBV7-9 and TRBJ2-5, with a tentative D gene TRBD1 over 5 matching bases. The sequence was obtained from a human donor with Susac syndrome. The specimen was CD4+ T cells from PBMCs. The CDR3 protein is CASSLGTLKYQETQYF. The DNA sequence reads TGTGCCAGCAGCTTAGGGACACTTAAGTACCAAGAGACCCAGTACTTC.